This entry features one TCR beta chain sequence. It has no known antigen specificity. No quality values exist for individual bases; no much larger clone is one base distant. The CDR3 contains 12 residues, cysteine and phenylalanine counted. Only the CDR3 region is kept as DNA, spanning 36 bases read in frame from base 1. V and J lose 8 bases and 3 bases, and a span of 10 bases separates them. The germline V gene gives CDR1 as MGHRA and CDR2 as YSYEKL. This specimen comes from a study of T-cell memory formation after mild COVID-19 (dated by TCRdb to the early 2020s). Background on the whole study: Most TCR sequence clusters were specific to one of the two donors. Two young, previously healthy adult volunteers made up the cohort, one male and one female. In a couple of donors, T-cell clones that expanded and contracted after mild COVID-19 were tracked by sequencing TCRalpha and TCRbeta repertoires over time.

PBMCs were isolated by Ficoll-Paque density gradient centrifugation. Sequencing instrument: Illumina NovaSeq 6000. TCRalpha and TCRbeta cDNA libraries were constructed by 5'RACE with constant-segment primers, with sample barcodes and unique molecular identifiers being introduced. RNA was extracted from every sample with Trizol reagent. The libraries were amplified in two PCR steps, and the second step added a second sample barcode and Illumina TruSeq adapters. Sequencing of the libraries was done on an Illumina NovaSeq, producing 2 x 150 bp paired-end reads. Regarding the original processing steps: The reads were demultiplexed and collapsed into UMI-guided consensus sequences using migec v1.2.7. Using mixcr v2.1.11, UMI consensuses were aligned to TRA and TRB V and J templates and then assembled into clonotypes. Expanded or contracted clonotypes were those called significant by both edgeR and NoisET, with noise models trained on biological replicates. For edgeR calls, the thresholds were a false discovery rate-adjusted p below 0.01 and a log2 fold-change of 1. As an exploratory analysis of dynamics, PCA with hierarchical clustering was applied to max-normalized trajectories of the 1000 most abundant clonotypes. Each responding clone was given a CD4 or CD8 phenotype based on the CD4+ and CD8+ repertoires, which had been sequenced separately. The raw public reads went through TCRdb reprocessing: fastp at Q25, MiXCR clone calling, in-frame beta chains kept. Every CDR3 protein is listed once, alongside the most common genes and DNA of its rows. The V and J calls were determined by TCRdb, not by the authors. In this sample the table shows 410,000 or so distinct CDR3 sequences, around a quarter of which occur a single time. The ten largest clones represent about an eighth of the sample.

Study-level results and caveats: Balanced CD4/CD8 phenotypes were observed for clones contracting from day 15 to 85, whereas a bias towards CD4+ was observed for a second wave of clones expanding from day 15 to 37. The study included only two mild cases, and larger cohorts that include severe cases with pre-infection samples were judged to be necessary. Some responding clones were found in pre-infection memory, which suggests that pre-existing cross-reactive memory T cells took part in the SARS-CoV-2 response. Whether the second-wave clones peaking on day 37 were SARS-CoV-2 specific was not confirmed. Contracting CD4+ clones appeared mostly in the CM and EM memory subsets, whereas CD8+ clones were enriched in EMRA.

The receptor was isolated from an adult woman who had mild COVID-19 (a few samples of this study predate the infection). The sample titles of this study are shuffled in the database, so cell type and time point are left out; the donor was told from shared clones. Sequenced sample: PBMCs or a T cell subset sorted from them (not recorded which). This chain is built from TRBV4-1 and TRBJ1-1; TRBD1 is a weak D gene call, 5 bases matching. The CDR3 protein is CASRGGDTEAFF. The nucleotides are TGCGCCAGCCGCGGGGGGGACACTGAAGCTTTCTTT.